This is a list of T cell receptor beta chains from one sample in a study of T cell changes during pregnancy in multiple sclerosis. Method: immunoSEQ multiplex PCR; TCRdb's copy keeps in-frame clones and lacks some. The sample lists tens of thousands of clones, around 92% occurring once. The sequencing here drew on peripheral blood, taken after pregnancy. Receptors originate from a female donor with multiple sclerosis, enrolled in a pregnancy study. Both conserved end residues are part of each CDR3. A D gene is named only where the DNA matches it firmly. Only part of the rows carry a size: once, few, many, or a class if the clone is expanded.

v_call	d_call	j_call	clone_size	cdr3_aa	cdr3_nt
TRBV4-3	-	TRBJ1-4	-	CASSQDRRGEKLFF	TGCGCCAGCAGCCAAGATAGGCGGGGGGAAAAACTGTTTTTT
TRBV27	-	TRBJ2-7	-	CASSFSGDYEQYF	TGTGCCAGCAGTTTCTCGGGGGACTACGAGCAGTACTTC
TRBV20-1	TRBD2	TRBJ2-1	-	CSAHSGGEQFF	TGCAGTGCTCATTCGGGGGGGGAGCAGTTCTTC
TRBV29-1	-	TRBJ2-7	once	CSVKGGLGDYEQYF	TGCAGCGTTAAGGGGGGGCTAGGGGACTACGAGCAGTACTTC
TRBV6-5	-	TRBJ2-5	-	CASSYGSGGMRETQYF	TGTGCCAGCAGTTACGGGTCCGGCGGGATGAGGGAGACCCAGTACTTC
TRBV6-6	-	TRBJ2-7	-	CASSPAGVYEQYF	TGTGCCAGCAGCCCGGCAGGGGTCTACGAGCAGTACTTC
TRBV4-3	-	TRBJ1-2	-	CASSQAEQGQNGYTF	TGCGCCAGCAGCCAAGCGGAACAGGGACAAAATGGCTACACCTTC
TRBV7-2	-	TRBJ1-2	-	CASSLQGPLSYGYTF	TGTGCCAGCAGCTTACAGGGTCCCCTCTCCTATGGCTACACCTTC
TRBV7-2	TRBD1	TRBJ1-1	-	CASSSQGGLNTEAFF	TGTGCCAGCAGCTCGCAGGGGGGATTGAACACTGAAGCTTTCTTT
TRBV7-6	TRBD1	TRBJ2-3	-	CASSLGQGADTQYF	TGTGCCAGCAGCTTAGGACAGGGGGCAGATACGCAGTATTTT
TRBV5-8	TRBD1	TRBJ1-2	-	CASTLSGQERYTF	TGTGCCAGCACCCTAAGTGGACAGGAAAGATACACCTTC